Below, 29 T cell receptor beta chains from the same sample are listed, as sequenced in a study of beta chain features in type 1 diabetes. Every isolated RNA sample was fully reverse transcribed, so sequencing captured expressed TCRB transcripts. Generated by immunoSEQ multiplex PCR, the TCRdb table keeps only in-frame clones and is missing some. There are hundreds of thousands of clones in the sample; about 14% occur only once, and 0.04% lies in the top ten. Regarding the study as a whole: Shortening that was moderate but significant affected the TCRB CDR3s of Type 1 diabetes patients in all four CD4+ subsets.

Which antigens these TCRs recognize remains unknown. The sequenced sample consisted of naive CD4+ T cells from blood. The source of these receptors is a man between 18 and 29 years old with type 1 diabetes.

This clone was seen more than once but under ten times. The chain carries TRBV4-3 and TRBJ2-3; TRBD1 agrees at 8 bases. The CDR3 runs 17 residues. The germline gives CDR1 LGHNA, CDR2 YSLEER. The ends lost 0 bases at V and 6 bases at J; junction bases unmatched: 11. In DNA form, the CDR3 reads TGCGCCAGCAGCCAAGATTACAGGACAGGGAGGTACGATACGCAGTATTTT. This encodes CASSQDYRTGRYDTQYF.

The chain is built from TRBV5-6 and TRBJ1-2; 8 nucleotides match TRBD1. The trim removed 4 bases at V and 0 bases at J, leaving 11 bases unmatched. This CDR3 has 17 amino acids. CDR1 is SGHDT, CDR2 YYEEEE, per germline. The CDR3 loop is CASSPGTGPLANYGYTF. The DNA of the CDR3 is TGTGCCAGCAGCCCCGGGACAGGCCCCCTCGCTAACTATGGCTACACCTTC.

This clone showed up just a few times. The chain employs TRBV7-3 and TRBJ2-2, with a weak D call TRBD2 (6 bases). The CDR3 consists of 15 residues. CDR1 SGHTA and CDR2 FQGTGA come from the germline V gene. Trimming took off 5 bases at V and 4 bases at J, with 14 bases between the two ends. The CDR3 sequence is CASSLLGTVTGELFF. CDR3 sequence (DNA): TGTGCCAGCAGCCTCCTCGGGACTGTCACCGGGGAGCTGTTTTTT.

This clone was found a few times. The rearrangement uses TRBV4-1 and TRBJ2-1; 9 bases map to TRBD1. This CDR3 spans 16 amino acids. The junction had 3 bases not matched to a gene; V was cut back by 0 bases and J by 3 bases. The germline V gene has CDR1 MGHRA and CDR2 YSYEKL. The CDR3 DNA follows: TGCGCCAGCAGCCAAGATCTGGGACAGGGCTACAATGAGCAGTTCTTC. It specifies CASSQDLGQGYNEQFF.

This clone was found a few times. The chain uses TRBV6-1 and TRBJ2-7; perhaps TRBD1 as D (5 bases). Trimming removed 2 bases at V and 3 bases at J, with 11 bases between. Germline V gene lookup returns CDR1 MNHNS and CDR2 SASEGT. The CDR3 spans 14 residues. CDR3 DNA: TGTGCCAGCAGTGAATCAGGGCTTCTCTACGAGCAGTACTTC. Its protein product is CASSESGLLYEQYF.

This clone has a handful of counts. The chain joins TRBV10-1 to TRBJ2-2; D is ambiguous. Trimming removed 5 bases at V and 7 bases at J, with 11 bases between. This CDR3 has 13 amino acids. CDR1 WNHNN and CDR2 SYGVQD come from the germline V gene (reference sequence). The CDR3 DNA reads as TGCGCCAGCAGTTCCCGGTTGTACGGGGAGCTGTTTTTT. Translation: CASSSRLYGELFF.

This clone has only a few counts. The chain links TRBV7-2 to TRBJ2-2; D remains ambiguous. Germline lookup yields CDR1 SGHTA and CDR2 FQGNSA. Trimming shortened V by 4 bases and J by 0 bases, and 6 bases separated the two germline ends. The CDR3 is made up of 14 amino acids. The CDR3 DNA is TGTGCCAGCAGCTACGCGCCGAACACCGGGGAGCTGTTTTTT. Protein: CASSYAPNTGELFF.

In its sample, this clone was seen a few times. V gene TRBV7-9 combines with J gene TRBJ1-5; possibly TRBD1 for D (6 bases). V dropped 5 bases and J dropped 4 bases, with 15 bases sitting between them. Germline-derived CDR1 and CDR2 are SEHNR and FQNEAQ (reference sequence). The CDR3 spans 15 residues. CDR3 loop: CASSPLGRGNQPQHF. CDR3 bases: TGTGCCAGCAGCCCGCTGGGCAGGGGAAATCAGCCCCAGCATTTT.

The chain has TRBV6-5 and TRBJ2-7; D gene unclear. CDR1 and CDR2 from the germline V gene are MNHEY and SVGAGI. The CDR3 length is 11 residues. Deletions cut 10 bases from V and 3 bases from J, with 10 bases between. The CDR3 region has the DNA TGTGCCACCCGCTCTCTCTACGAGCAGTACTTC. The encoded protein is CATRSLYEQYF.

This clone was observed a handful of times. The genes are TRBV28 and TRBJ2-1; D is perhaps TRBD2 (5 bases). Per germline, CDR1 MDHEN and CDR2 SYDVKM. The CDR3 covers 16 residues. The V gene lost 5 bases and the J gene lost 0 bases, with 14 bases spanning the gap. CDR3 nucleotide sequence: TGTGCCAGCAGTCTCCGTGTCGCGGGCTCCTACAATGAGCAGTTCTTC. Amino acids: CASSLRVAGSYNEQFF.

This clone has only a few counts. The CDR3 region has the DNA TGTGCCAGCAGCCCCCCCGGTGCCAGGGTTACGCAGTATTTT. It encodes CASSPPGARVTQYF. V and J are TRBV7-2 and TRBJ2-3; TRBD1 is a possible D gene (5 bases). The CDR3 loop spans 14 amino acids. CDR1 and CDR2 from the germline V gene are SGHTA and FQGNSA. The germline V and J ends were trimmed by 5 bases and 8 bases, with 17 bases remaining between them.

The V gene is TRBV13, the J gene TRBJ1-6, with a tentative D call TRBD1 (5 bases). Germline-derived CDR1 and CDR2 are PRHDT and FYEKMQ (reference sequence). V lost 7 bases to trimming and J lost 0 bases, with 22 bases between them. The CDR3 loop spans 19 amino acids. CDR3 protein: CASTPGSGGRGSYNSPLHF. Written as DNA, the CDR3 is TGTGCCAGCACCCCTGGGTCTGGGGGACGGGGCTCCTATAATTCACCCCTCCACTTT.

The DNA of the CDR3 is TGTGCCTGGAGTTTGCGTCGGGCCACGGGAAATTCACCCCTCCACTTT. This codes for CAWSLRRATGNSPLHF. The genes are TRBV30 and TRBJ1-6; D remains unclear. This CDR3 is 16 amino acids long. Trimming left V 2 bases short and J 7 bases short, with 18 bases between. Germline CDR1 is GTSNPN and CDR2 is SVGIG (reference sequence).

This chain uses TRBV30 with TRBJ2-5; tentative D call: TRBD1 (5 bases). Germline V gives CDR1 GTSNPN, CDR2 SVGIG (reference sequence). The germline V and J ends were trimmed by 0 bases and 4 bases, with 15 bases remaining between them. CDR3 length equals 15 residues. DNA of the CDR3: TGTGCCTGGAGTGTTCTGCAGGGAAAGGGAGAGACCCAGTACTTC. Its protein product is CAWSVLQGKGETQYF.

There are a few counts of this clone. V and J are TRBV28 and TRBJ1-4, with a tentative D call TRBD1 (5 bases). Trimming took off 3 bases at V and 12 bases at J, with 14 bases between the two ends. There are 13 residues in the CDR3. The V gene's germline CDR1 is MDHEN and CDR2 SYDVKM. The CDR3 DNA reads TGTGCCAGCAGTTTGGCGGTGCGGGGGGAACTGTTTTTT. This translates into CASSLAVRGELFF. The whole variable domain, remainder taken from reference TRBV28 and TRBJ1-4, is DVKVTQSSRYLVKRTGEKVFLECVQDMDHENMFWYRQDPGLGLRLIYFSYDVKMKEKGDIPEGYSVSREKKERFSLILESASTNQTSMYLCASSLAVRGELFFGSGTQLSVL.

The rearrangement links TRBV5-4 to TRBJ2-1, with D possibly TRBD2 on 6 matching bases. V lost 9 bases and J 8 bases, leaving 24 bases between the germline ends. CDR1 and CDR2 from the germline V gene are SGHNT and YYREEE (reference sequence). The CDR3 is made up of 15 amino acids. The CDR3, as DNA: TGTGCCACCTCCCCGGGAAGCGGGCCCAGGGATGAGCAGTTCTTC. Its translation is CATSPGSGPRDEQFF. The full variable domain, in which reference TRBV5-4 and TRBJ2-1 provide the parts outside the CDR3, is ETGVTQSPTHLIKTRGQQVTLRCSSQSGHNTVSWYQQALGQGPQFIFQYYREEENGRGNFPPRFSGLQFPNYSSELNVNALELDDSALYLCATSPGSGPRDEQFFGPGTRLTVL.

This clone was detected only a few times. The J gene is TRBJ1-2, the V gene TRBV2; perhaps TRBD1 as D (5 bases). Germline V lookup: CDR1 SNHLY, CDR2 FYNNEI. V lost 5 bases to trimming and J lost 10 bases, with 17 bases between them. The CDR3 runs to 13 residues. The CDR3: CASSSDKRWDYTF. DNA of the CDR3: TGTGCCAGCAGTTCGGACAAGAGGTGGGACTACACCTTC. Looking up the rest from reference TRBV2 and TRBJ1-2 gives the full variable domain: EPEVTQTPSHQVTQMGQEVILRCVPISNHLYFYWYRQILGQKVEFLVSFYNNEISEKSEIFDDQFSVERPDGSNFTLKIRSTKLEDSAMYFCASSSDKRWDYTFGSGTRLTVV.

This clone was found a few times. This chain joins TRBV28 and TRBJ2-3; 7 positions match TRBD1. Looked up from germline, CDR1 is MDHEN and CDR2 is SYDVKM. The CDR3 runs 14 residues. Unmatched junction bases numbered 7, after V lost 8 bases and J lost 2 bases. The CDR3 coding sequence is TGTGCCAGCTCCACGGGACAGAACACAGATACGCAGTATTTT. Residues: CASSTGQNTDTQYF.

The chain carries TRBV2 and TRBJ1-4, with D possibly matching TRBD1 (5 bases). From germline, CDR1 is SNHLY and CDR2 FYNNEI. V was clipped by 3 bases and J by 7 bases, with 15 bases between them. The CDR3 is 15 amino acids. CDR3 in amino acids: CASSDLPGGGEKLFF. Written as DNA, the CDR3 is TGTGCCAGCAGTGACCTCCCGGGTGGGGGTGAAAAACTGTTTTTT.

This clone was seen only a few times. The J gene is TRBJ2-3, the V gene TRBV9; D possibly corresponds to TRBD2 (6 bases). The CDR3 spans 15 residues. Trimming took off 3 bases at V and 3 bases at J, with 14 bases between the two ends. Looked up from germline, CDR1 is SGDLS and CDR2 is YYNGEE. The chain's CDR3 is CASSATSLSTDTQYF. The CDR3 region has the DNA TGTGCCAGCAGCGCGACTAGTTTATCGACAGATACGCAGTATTTT.

This chain joins TRBV25-1 and TRBJ1-3; D might be TRBD1 (6 bases). V lost 10 bases, J lost 8 bases, and 18 bases lay in between. Germline V gives CDR1 MGHDK, CDR2 SYGVNS. This CDR3 region has 13 residues. The CDR3 DNA is TGTGCCACCAGCCAAGGGGGGGCTTACACCATATATTTT. Translated, it gives CATSQGGAYTIYF.

This sequence joins TRBV15 and TRBJ2-3; a possible D gene is TRBD2 (7 bases). The V end lost 0 bases, the J end lost 5 bases, and 15 bases lay between the germline ends. Germline V gene lookup returns CDR1 LNHNV and CDR2 YYDKDF (reference sequence). This CDR3 has 16 residues. The CDR3 region is CATSRDRSGGLDTQYF. The DNA for the CDR3 is TGTGCCACCAGCAGAGATAGATCGGGGGGCTTAGATACGCAGTATTTT.

This chain links TRBV29-1 with TRBJ1-4; 7 bases align to TRBD1. CDR1 SQVTM and CDR2 ANQGSEA come from the germline V gene. CDR3 length: 19 residues. J gave up 0 bases and V 6 bases, and 19 bases lay outside the gene matches. The DNA of the CDR3 is TGCAGCGTCCGCTACCCCCTTAACAGGGGAGGGGCAACTAATGAAAAACTGTTTTTT. It translates to CSVRYPLNRGGATNEKLFF.

The chain couples TRBV2 to TRBJ2-5, with 8 bases fitting TRBD2. Germline V CDR1 and CDR2: SNHLY, FYNNEI. This CDR3 has 14 residues. With 5 bases clipped from V and 2 bases from J, the junction kept 4 bases outside the gene matches. CDR3 in DNA: TGTGCCAGCAGTTGGACTAGCAGTCAAGAGACCCAGTACTTC. It is translated as CASSWTSSQETQYF. The whole variable domain, remainder taken from reference TRBV2 and TRBJ2-5, is EPEVTQTPSHQVTQMGQEVILRCVPISNHLYFYWYRQILGQKVEFLVSFYNNEISEKSEIFDDQFSVERPDGSNFTLKIRSTKLEDSAMYFCASSWTSSQETQYFGPGTRLLVL.

This chain uses TRBV30 with TRBJ1-1; TRBD1 agrees at 7 bases. This CDR3 spans 15 amino acids. J lost 7 bases, V lost 2 bases, and 13 bases had no gene match. Germline CDR1 reads GTSNPN; CDR2 reads SVGIG (reference sequence). The CDR3: CAWSRPDRADFEAFF. CDR3 nucleotide sequence: TGTGCCTGGAGTCGACCTGACAGGGCGGACTTTGAAGCTTTCTTT.

This clone was observed a handful of times. The CDR3 DNA reads as TGTGCCAGCACACCAACTCACCCGTACGAGCAGTACTTC. Its protein product is CASTPTHPYEQYF. This chain connects TRBV28 to TRBJ2-7; D remains ambiguous. CDR3 length: 13 residues. V dropped 7 bases and J dropped 4 bases, with 14 bases sitting between them. Germline CDR1 is MDHEN and CDR2 is SYDVKM.

Only a few counts were recorded for this clone. The CDR3 is CASSSGLSAFF. CDR3 nucleotides: TGTGCCAGCAGCTCGGGACTTTCGGCTTTCTTT. The rearrangement uses TRBV11-2 and TRBJ1-1, with a possible D match to TRBD1 (5 bases). With 4 bases removed from V and 11 bases from J, the gap between germline ends came to 11 bases. The CDR3 sequence is 11 residues long. Germline V CDR1 and CDR2: SGHAT, FQNNGV.

This chain uses TRBV2 with TRBJ2-1; TRBD2 matches at 10 bases. Germline V gene data show CDR1 as SNHLY and CDR2 as FYNNEI. The CDR3 contains 17 residues. The J segment lost 4 bases and the V segment lost 2 bases, leaving 8 bases of the junction unmatched. The CDR3 sequence is CASSERLAGDPYNEQFF. The CDR3 DNA is TGTGCCAGCAGTGAACGGCTAGCGGGAGATCCATACAATGAGCAGTTCTTC.

A remark on this clone: The same CDR3 can be traced to other DNA sequences in this sample. The chain couples TRBV7-9 to TRBJ1-2; D remains ambiguous. The CDR3 sequence is 13 residues long. Trimming cost V 3 bases and J 2 bases, with 7 bases left between them. Germline lookup yields CDR1 SEHNR and CDR2 FQNEAQ (reference sequence). CDR3 sequence (DNA): TGTGCCAGCAGCTTCGGGCAGAACTATGGCTACACCTTC. Protein product: CASSFGQNYGYTF.